This T cell receptor beta chain was sequenced in a study of CD8+CD57+ T cells in acquired aplastic anemia. General study points: Patients and controls shared 25 to 35 CD8+ CDR3 sequences, highly expressed in patients.

Genomic DNA, the template, was used for profiling of the TCR beta VDJ and CDR3. TCRdb processed the reads anew with MiXCR; each CDR3 protein has one entry. The table lists 150,000 to 200,000 distinct CDR3 sequences, 64% of them singletons, with about 43% in the top ten. Trimming pared 8 bases from V and 2 bases from J, leaving 4 bases between. The CDR3 length is 10 residues. The germline V gene has CDR1 SGHTS and CDR2 YDEGEE. This clonotype was detected many times. Its antigen is not known. Sequencing used sorted CD4+, CD8+, or CD8+CD57+ T cells (not recorded which) from PBMCs. The receptor was isolated from a human donor with severe aplastic anemia or a healthy control (not recorded which). The chain links TRBV5-8 to TRBJ1-1; D not certain. The CDR3 DNA reads TGTGCCAGGAATAACACTGAAGCTTTCTTT. Amino acid sequence: CARNNTEAFF.